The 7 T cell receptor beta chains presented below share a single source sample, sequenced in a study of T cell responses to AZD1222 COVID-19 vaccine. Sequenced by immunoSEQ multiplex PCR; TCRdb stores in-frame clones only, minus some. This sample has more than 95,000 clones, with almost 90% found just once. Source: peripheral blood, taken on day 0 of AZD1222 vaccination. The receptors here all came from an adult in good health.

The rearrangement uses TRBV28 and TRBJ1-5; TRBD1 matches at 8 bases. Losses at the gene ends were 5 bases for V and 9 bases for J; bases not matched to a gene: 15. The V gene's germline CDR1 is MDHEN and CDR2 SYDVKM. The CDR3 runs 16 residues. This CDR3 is CASSPSPDRGPRPQHF. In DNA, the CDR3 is TGTGCCAGCAGTCCTTCGCCTGACAGGGGTCCTCGGCCCCAGCATTTT.

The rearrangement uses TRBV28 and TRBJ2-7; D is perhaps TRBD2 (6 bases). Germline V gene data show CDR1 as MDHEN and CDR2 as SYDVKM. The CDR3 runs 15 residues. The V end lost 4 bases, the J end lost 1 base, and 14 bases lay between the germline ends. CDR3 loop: CASSSTGTVSYEQYF. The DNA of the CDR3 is TGTGCCAGCAGTTCTACCGGGACTGTATCCTACGAGCAGTACTTC.

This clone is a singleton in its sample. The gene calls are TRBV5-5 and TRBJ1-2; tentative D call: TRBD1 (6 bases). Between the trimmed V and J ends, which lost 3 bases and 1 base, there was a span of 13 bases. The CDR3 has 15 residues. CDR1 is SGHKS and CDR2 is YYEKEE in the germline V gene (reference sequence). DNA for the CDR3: TGTGCCAGCAGCTCGAAACAGGGAGTTAACTATGGCTACACCTTC. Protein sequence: CASSSKQGVNYGYTF.

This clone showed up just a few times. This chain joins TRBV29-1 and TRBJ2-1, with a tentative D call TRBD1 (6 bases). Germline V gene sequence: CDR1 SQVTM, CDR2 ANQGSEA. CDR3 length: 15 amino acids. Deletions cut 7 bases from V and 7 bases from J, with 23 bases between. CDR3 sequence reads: CSAGPQTGRRNEQFF. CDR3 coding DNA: TGCAGCGCGGGACCGCAGACAGGCCGGAGGAATGAGCAGTTCTTC.

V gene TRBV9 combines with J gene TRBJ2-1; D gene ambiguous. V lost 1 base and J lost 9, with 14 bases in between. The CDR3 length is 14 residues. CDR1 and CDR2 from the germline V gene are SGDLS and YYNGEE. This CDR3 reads CASSVRTARGEQFF. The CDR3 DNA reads TGTGCCAGCAGCGTAAGGACCGCCCGCGGTGAGCAGTTCTTC.

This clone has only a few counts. The CDR3 bases are TGTGCCAGCAGTTTGGGTTCCGGTGACAGGGAGCAGTACTTC. It translates to CASSLGSGDREQYF. The chain combines TRBV27 with TRBJ2-7, with D tentatively TRBD1 (6 bases). The CDR3 has 14 residues. Germline V gene lookup returns CDR1 MNHEY and CDR2 SMNVEV (reference sequence). With 3 bases removed from V and 7 bases from J, the gap between germline ends came to 16 bases.

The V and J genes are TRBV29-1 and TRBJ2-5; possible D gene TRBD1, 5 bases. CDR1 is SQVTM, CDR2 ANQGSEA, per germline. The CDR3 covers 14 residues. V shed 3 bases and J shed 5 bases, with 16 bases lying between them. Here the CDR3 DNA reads TGCAGCGTTGATATTGGCAGGGTCGGGGAGACCCAGTACTTC. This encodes CSVDIGRVGETQYF.